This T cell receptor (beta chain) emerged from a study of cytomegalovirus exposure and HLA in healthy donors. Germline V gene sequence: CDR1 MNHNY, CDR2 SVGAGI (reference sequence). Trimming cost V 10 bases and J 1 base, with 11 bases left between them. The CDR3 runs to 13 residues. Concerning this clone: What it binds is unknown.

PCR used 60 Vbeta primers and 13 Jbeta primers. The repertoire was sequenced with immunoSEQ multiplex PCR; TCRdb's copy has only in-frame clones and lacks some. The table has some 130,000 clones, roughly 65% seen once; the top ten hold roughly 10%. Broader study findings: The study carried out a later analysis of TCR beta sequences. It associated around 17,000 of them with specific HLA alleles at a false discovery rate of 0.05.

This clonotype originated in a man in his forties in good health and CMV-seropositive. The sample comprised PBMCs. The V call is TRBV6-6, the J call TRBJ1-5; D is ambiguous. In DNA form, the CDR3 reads TGTGCCATAGACCGAGGGAGCAATCAGCCCCAGCATTTT. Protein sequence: CAIDRGSNQPQHF.